Each of the 11 T cell receptor beta chains below was sequenced from the same sample in a study of shared clonotypes between healthy human individuals (dated by TCRdb to 2020 to 2022). CD8 naive samples were obtained by positive selection for CCR7 among CD45RO-negative cells, yielding a CD45RA+CCR7+ population from which TemRA cells were excluded. The library was built by means of the immunoSEQ multiplex PCR assay. TCRdb re-hosts the immuneACCESS table, in-frame sequences only. Its copies lack some clones; in the studies checked, an unresolved V gene accounts for under half of them, and the cause for the rest is not known. The sample has some 2.1 million clones on record, 93% of them singletons. Less than 2% of the sample rests with the top ten. Sample: naive CD8+ T cells from PBMCs. In light of the paper, this sample's cell subset or site label describes: CD45RA+CCR7+. These receptors were taken from a man younger than 35 in good health. Some clones in this sample may be carry-over from other donors' samples.

V and J are TRBV7-8 and TRBJ2-7; 10 bases fit TRBD2. CDR1 is SGHVS, CDR2 FQNEAQ, per germline. After removal of 5 bases from V and 1 base from J, the junction contained 11 bases not matched to a gene. The CDR3 covers 17 residues. The CDR3 DNA follows: TGTGCCAGCAGCCTCAGTCCCGAGGGACTAGCGTCCTACGAGCAGTACTTC. Translated: CASSLSPEGLASYEQYF.

The rearrangement links TRBV19 to TRBJ1-2, with 12 bases that match TRBD1. This CDR3 is 15 amino acids long. V was clipped by 9 bases and J by 2 bases; unmatched bases: 7. Germline loops: CDR1 LNHDA, CDR2 SQIVND (reference sequence). The CDR3 DNA sequence: TGTGCCAGCAGCTTGGGGACAGGGGGCAACTATGGCTACACCTTC. It yields the protein CASSLGTGGNYGYTF.

This clone was found once. The genes are TRBV6-6 and TRBJ2-7; no reliable D call. V gave up 2 bases and J gave up 4 bases, with 12 bases separating them. The CDR3 consists of 14 residues. Germline V lookup: CDR1 MNHNY, CDR2 SVGAGI (reference sequence). CDR3 sequence: CASSYTQPEYEQYF. CDR3 nucleotide sequence: TGTGCCAGCAGTTACACCCAACCAGAGTACGAGCAGTACTTC.

The chain employs TRBV19 and TRBJ2-7; D is unclear. Germline CDR1 is LNHDA and CDR2 is SQIVND (reference sequence). V was clipped by 4 bases and J by 2 bases, with 15 bases between them. This CDR3 comprises 15 residues. Written as DNA, the CDR3 is TGTGCCAGTAGTACGCGCCCCCCTGAGCCCTACGAGCAGTACTTC. Amino acid sequence: CASSTRPPEPYEQYF.

On this clone itself: Other DNA sequences in this sample translate to the same CDR3. V is TRBV7-9 and J is TRBJ2-7; D is uncertain. V was cut by 5 bases and J by 0 bases, with 5 bases left in between. CDR3 size: 12 residues. Per germline, CDR1 SEHNR and CDR2 FQNEAQ (reference sequence). CDR3 sequence reads: CASSLSSYEQYF. Written as DNA, the CDR3 is TGTGCCAGCAGCCTTAGCTCCTACGAGCAGTACTTC.

The chain uses TRBV27 and TRBJ2-1, with D possibly TRBD2 on 6 matching bases. The CDR3 length is 16 residues. Germline CDR1 MNHEY, CDR2 SMNVEV (reference sequence). The V and J ends lost 3 bases and 1 base respectively, with 13 bases between them. CDR3 amino acids: CASSFLLALSYNEQFF. The CDR3 DNA follows: TGTGCCAGCAGTTTCCTGCTAGCGTTATCCTACAATGAGCAGTTCTTC.

V is TRBV10-2 and J is TRBJ2-5; no reliable D call. Germline V gene lookup returns CDR1 WSHSY and CDR2 SAAADI. The V and J ends lost 3 bases and 5 bases respectively, with 16 bases between them. This CDR3 has 15 residues. CDR3 nucleotides: TGCGCCAGCAGTGAAACAACTTACCAAGCGGAGACCCAGTACTTC. Its translation: CASSETTYQAETQYF.

Notes on this clone: Other DNA sequences in this specimen translate into the identical CDR3. This chain connects TRBV30 to TRBJ1-2; D gene uncertain. Germline assignment: CDR1 GTSNPN and CDR2 SVGIG (reference sequence). The CDR3 totals 10 residues. V was cut by 3 bases and J by 8 bases, with 7 bases left in between. CDR3 sequence reads: CAWRFHGYTF. In DNA, the CDR3 is TGTGCCTGGAGATTCCACGGCTACACCTTC.

J is TRBJ2-2 and V is TRBV19, with D possibly being TRBD1 (6 bases). Germline values: CDR1 LNHDA, CDR2 SQIVND (reference sequence). This CDR3 spans 18 amino acids. V was clipped by 5 bases and J by 4 bases, with 23 bases between them. The chain's CDR3 is CASSPHGTQGRLTGELFF. DNA of the CDR3: TGTGCCAGTAGTCCACACGGAACCCAGGGGCGGCTCACCGGGGAGCTGTTTTTT.

The rearrangement joins TRBV11-2 to TRBJ2-7; TRBD2 might be the D (6 bases). The CDR3 runs to 15 residues. Germline V CDR1 and CDR2: SGHAT, FQNNGV. Trimming stripped 5 bases from V and 4 bases from J, with 18 bases between. The CDR3 DNA follows: TGTGCCAGCAGCGCAACCTCCGGCGGGGTGTACGAGCAGTACTTC. Amino acids: CASSATSGGVYEQYF. The full variable domain, in which reference TRBV11-2 and TRBJ2-7 provide the parts outside the CDR3, is EAGVAQSPRYKIIEKRQSVAFWCNPISGHATLYWYQQILGQGPKLLIQFQNNGVVDDSQLPKDRFSAERLKGVDSTLKIQPAKLEDSAVYLCASSATSGGVYEQYFGPGTRLTVT.

CDR3 coding DNA: TGTGCCAGCAGTCCGTCAGGGGGTCCACGAGGCAATCAGCCCCAGCATTTT. This codes for CASSPSGGPRGNQPQHF. The J gene is TRBJ1-5, the V gene TRBV27, with TRBD1 matching 7 bases. J was trimmed by 2 bases and V by 5 bases; bases with no gene match: 12. Germline loops: CDR1 MNHEY, CDR2 SMNVEV (reference sequence). There are 17 residues in the CDR3.